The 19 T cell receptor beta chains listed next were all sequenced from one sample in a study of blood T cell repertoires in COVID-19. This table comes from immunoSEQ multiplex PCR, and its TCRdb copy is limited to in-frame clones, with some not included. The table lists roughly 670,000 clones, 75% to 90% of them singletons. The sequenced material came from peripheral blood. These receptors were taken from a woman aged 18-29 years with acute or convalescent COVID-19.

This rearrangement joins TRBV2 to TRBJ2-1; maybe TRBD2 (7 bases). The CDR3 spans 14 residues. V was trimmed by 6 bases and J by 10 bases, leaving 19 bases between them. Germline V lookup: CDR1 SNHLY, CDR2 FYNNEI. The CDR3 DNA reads TGTGCCAGCAGGAGGGGGGGCCTCCCCAGAGAGCAGTTCTTC. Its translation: CASRRGGLPREQFF.

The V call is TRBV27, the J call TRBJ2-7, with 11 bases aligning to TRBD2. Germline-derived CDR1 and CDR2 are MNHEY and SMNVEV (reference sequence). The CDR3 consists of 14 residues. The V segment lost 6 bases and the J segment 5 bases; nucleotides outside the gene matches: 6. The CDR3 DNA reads TGTGCCAGCAGCAGACTAGCGGGGTCGCACGAGCAGTACTTC. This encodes CASSRLAGSHEQYF.

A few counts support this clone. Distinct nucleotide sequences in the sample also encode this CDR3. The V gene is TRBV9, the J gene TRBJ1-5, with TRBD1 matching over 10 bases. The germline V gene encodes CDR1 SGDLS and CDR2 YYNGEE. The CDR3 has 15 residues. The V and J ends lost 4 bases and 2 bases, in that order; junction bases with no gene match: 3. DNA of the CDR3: TGTGCCAGCAGCCCAGGGACAGGGGGCAATCAGCCCCAGCATTTT. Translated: CASSPGTGGNQPQHF.

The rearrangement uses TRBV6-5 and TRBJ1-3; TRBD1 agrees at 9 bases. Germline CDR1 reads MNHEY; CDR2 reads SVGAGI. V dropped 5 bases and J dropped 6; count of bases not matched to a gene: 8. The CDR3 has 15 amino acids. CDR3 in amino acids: CASSRGTGSINTIYF. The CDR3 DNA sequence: TGTGCCAGCAGTCGAGGGACAGGGAGTATAAACACCATATATTTT.

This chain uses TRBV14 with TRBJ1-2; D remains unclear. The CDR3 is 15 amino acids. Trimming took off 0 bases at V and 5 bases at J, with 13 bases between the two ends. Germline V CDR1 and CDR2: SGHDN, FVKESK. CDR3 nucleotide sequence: TGTGCCAGCAGCCAAGATCCCCGGGGTTATTATGGCTACACCTTC. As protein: CASSQDPRGYYGYTF.

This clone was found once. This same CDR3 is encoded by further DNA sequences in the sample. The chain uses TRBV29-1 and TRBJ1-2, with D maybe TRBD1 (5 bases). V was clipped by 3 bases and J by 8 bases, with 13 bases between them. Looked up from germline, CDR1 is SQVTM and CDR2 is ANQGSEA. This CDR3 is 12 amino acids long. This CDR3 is CSVESGGRGYTF. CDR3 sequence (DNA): TGCAGCGTTGAGAGCGGGGGTAGAGGCTACACCTTC.

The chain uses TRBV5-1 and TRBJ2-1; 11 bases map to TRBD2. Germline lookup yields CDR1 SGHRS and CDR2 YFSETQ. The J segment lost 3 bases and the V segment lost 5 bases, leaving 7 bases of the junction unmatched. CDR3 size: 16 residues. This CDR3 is CASRLTSGEFYNEQFF. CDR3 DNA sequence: TGCGCCAGCAGACTGACTAGCGGGGAATTCTACAATGAGCAGTTCTTC.

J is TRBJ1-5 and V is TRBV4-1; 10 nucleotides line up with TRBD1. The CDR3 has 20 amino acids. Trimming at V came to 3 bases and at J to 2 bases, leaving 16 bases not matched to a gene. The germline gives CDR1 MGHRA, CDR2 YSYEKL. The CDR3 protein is CASSHIVRDRGQGGNQPQHF. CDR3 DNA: TGCGCCAGCAGCCACATCGTCCGGGACAGGGGCCAGGGGGGCAATCAGCCCCAGCATTTT.

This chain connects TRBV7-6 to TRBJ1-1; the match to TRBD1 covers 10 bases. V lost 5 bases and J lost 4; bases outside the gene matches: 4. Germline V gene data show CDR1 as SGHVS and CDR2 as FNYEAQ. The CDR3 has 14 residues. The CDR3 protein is CASSPRDRGTEAFF. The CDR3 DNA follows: TGTGCCAGCAGCCCTCGGGACAGGGGCACTGAAGCTTTCTTT.

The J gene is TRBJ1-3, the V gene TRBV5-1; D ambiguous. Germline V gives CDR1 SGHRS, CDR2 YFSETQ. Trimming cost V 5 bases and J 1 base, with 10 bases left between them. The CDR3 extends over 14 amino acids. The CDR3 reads CASSLTESGNTIYF. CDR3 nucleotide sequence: TGCGCCAGCAGTCTCACAGAATCTGGAAACACCATATATTTT.

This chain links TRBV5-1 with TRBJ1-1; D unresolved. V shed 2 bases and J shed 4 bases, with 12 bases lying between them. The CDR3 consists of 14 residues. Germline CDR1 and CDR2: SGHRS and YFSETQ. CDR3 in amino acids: CASSFAERGTEAFF. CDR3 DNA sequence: TGCGCCAGCAGCTTCGCCGAGCGGGGCACTGAAGCTTTCTTT.

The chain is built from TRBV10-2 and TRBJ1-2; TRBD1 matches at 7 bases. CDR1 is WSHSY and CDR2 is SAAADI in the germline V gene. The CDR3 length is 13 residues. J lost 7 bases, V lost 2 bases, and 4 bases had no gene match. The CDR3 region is CASSEDRDRGYTF. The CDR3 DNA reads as TGCGCCAGCAGTGAGGACAGGGATCGTGGCTACACCTTC.

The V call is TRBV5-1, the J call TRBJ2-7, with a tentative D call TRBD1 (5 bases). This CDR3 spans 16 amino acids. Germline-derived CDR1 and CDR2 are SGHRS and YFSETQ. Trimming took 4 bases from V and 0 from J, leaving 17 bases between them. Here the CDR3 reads CASSPDWTDSSYEQYF. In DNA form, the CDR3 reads TGCGCCAGCAGCCCCGACTGGACCGACAGCTCCTACGAGCAGTACTTC.

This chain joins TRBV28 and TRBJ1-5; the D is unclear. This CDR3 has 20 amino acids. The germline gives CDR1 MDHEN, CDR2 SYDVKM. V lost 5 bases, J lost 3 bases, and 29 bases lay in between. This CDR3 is CASSQPLDVVGPEVNQPQHF. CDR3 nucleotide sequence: TGTGCCAGCAGTCAGCCTCTCGACGTGGTTGGCCCTGAGGTCAATCAGCCCCAGCATTTT.

The CDR3 region is CASSASGGDTQYF. The CDR3 DNA reads TGTGCCAGCAGCGCGTCGGGAGGGGATACGCAGTATTTT. The V and J genes are TRBV7-9 and TRBJ2-3; 8 bases match TRBD2. V lost 5 bases to trimming and J lost 6 bases; unmatched junction nucleotides: 4. Per germline, CDR1 SEHNR and CDR2 FQNEAQ (reference sequence). The CDR3 has 13 residues. The variable domain in full, with the rest retrieved from reference TRBV7-9 and TRBJ2-3, is DTGVSQNPRHKITKRGQNVTFRCDPISEHNRLYWYRQTLGQGPEFLTYFQNEAQLEKSRLLSDRFSAERPKGSFSTLEIQRTEQGDSAMYLCASSASGGDTQYFGPGTRLTVL.

CDR3 in DNA: TGTGCCAGCAGCGGGGGACAGAGCAATCAGCCCCAGCATTTT. This sequence encodes CASSGGQSNQPQHF. The chain links TRBV5-5 to TRBJ1-5; 7 bases align to TRBD1. The CDR3 extends over 14 amino acids. CDR1 and CDR2 from the germline V gene are SGHKS and YYEKEE (reference sequence). V gave up 4 bases and J gave up 1 base; unmatched junction bases: 2.

The chain's CDR3 is CASSLAGTEVNQPQHF. In DNA form, the CDR3 reads TGTGCCAGCAGCTTGGCCGGGACAGAGGTCAATCAGCCCCAGCATTTT. This chain connects TRBV5-6 to TRBJ1-5, with 7 bases lining up with TRBD1. V shed 0 bases, J shed 3 bases, and the junction held 6 bases outside the gene matches. CDR3 length equals 16 residues. From germline, CDR1 is SGHDT and CDR2 YYEEEE. Filled out from reference TRBV5-6 and TRBJ1-5, the complete variable domain reads DAGVTQSPTHLIKTRGQQVTLRCSPKSGHDTVSWYQQALGQGPQFIFQYYEEEERQRGNFPDRFSGHQFPNYSSELNVNALLLGDSALYLCASSLAGTEVNQPQHFGDGTRLSIL.

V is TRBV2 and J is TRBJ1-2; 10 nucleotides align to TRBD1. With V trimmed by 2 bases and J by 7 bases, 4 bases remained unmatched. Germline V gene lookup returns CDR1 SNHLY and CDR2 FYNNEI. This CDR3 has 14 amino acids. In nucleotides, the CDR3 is TGTGCCAGCAGTGAATCGGGGACAGGGGCTGGCTACACCTTC. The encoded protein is CASSESGTGAGYTF.

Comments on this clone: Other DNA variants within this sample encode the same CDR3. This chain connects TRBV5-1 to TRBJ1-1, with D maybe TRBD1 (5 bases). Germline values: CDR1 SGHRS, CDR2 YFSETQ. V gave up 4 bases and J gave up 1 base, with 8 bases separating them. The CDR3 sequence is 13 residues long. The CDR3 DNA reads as TGCGCCAGCAGCCCCGGGGGGAACACTGAAGCTTTCTTT. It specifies CASSPGGNTEAFF.